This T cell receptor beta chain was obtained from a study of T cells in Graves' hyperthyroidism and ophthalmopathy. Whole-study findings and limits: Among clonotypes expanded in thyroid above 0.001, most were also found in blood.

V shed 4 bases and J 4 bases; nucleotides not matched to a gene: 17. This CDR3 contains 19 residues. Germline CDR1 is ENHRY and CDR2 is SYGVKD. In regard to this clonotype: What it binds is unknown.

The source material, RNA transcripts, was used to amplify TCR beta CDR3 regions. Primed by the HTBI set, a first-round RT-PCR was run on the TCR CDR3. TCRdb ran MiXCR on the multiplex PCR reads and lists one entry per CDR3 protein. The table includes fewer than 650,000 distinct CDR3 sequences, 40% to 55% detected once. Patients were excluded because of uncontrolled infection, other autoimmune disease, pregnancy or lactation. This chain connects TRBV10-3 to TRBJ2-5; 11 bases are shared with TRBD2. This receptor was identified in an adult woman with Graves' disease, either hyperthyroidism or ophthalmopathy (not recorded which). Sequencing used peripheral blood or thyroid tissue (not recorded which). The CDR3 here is CAISARRTSGPRGGETQYF. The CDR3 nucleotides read TGTGCCATCAGTGCTCGACGGACTAGCGGGCCACGAGGGGGAGAGACCCAGTACTTC.